A single sample is the source of the 5 T cell receptor beta chains below, sequenced in a study of identifying expanded T cells in peripheral blood (dated by TCRdb to about 2019). Libraries were built with the immunoSEQ multiplex PCR assay. Imported from immuneACCESS, the table was reduced by TCRdb to in-frame sequences with V and J called. These copies leave out some clones; in studies compared against another copy, an unresolved V gene accounts for under half, and the cause of the remainder is not known. This sample gives roughly 96,000 clones in total; around 90% of them show up just once. Approximately 5% of the sample belongs to the ten largest clones. The specimen sequenced was blood. The receptors shown here come from a person aged 18-69 years in good health.

This sequence joins TRBV10-3 and TRBJ1-1; 8 bases align to TRBD1. The CDR3 is made up of 15 amino acids. Germline V gene data show CDR1 as ENHRY and CDR2 as SYGVKD. J lost 2 bases, V lost 5 bases, and 7 bases had no gene match. The CDR3 DNA is TGTGCCATCAGTAATACCGGGACAGGCAACACTGAAGCTTTCTTT. Its protein is CAISNTGTGNTEAFF.

The chain carries TRBV7-8 and TRBJ2-2; 8 bases agree with TRBD1. Germline CDR1 is SGHVS and CDR2 is FQNEAQ. Trimming took 5 bases from V and 7 from J; bases not matched to a gene: 6. The CDR3 covers 14 residues. CDR3 protein: CASSILQGVGELFF. The CDR3 nucleotides read TGTGCCAGCAGCATTCTACAGGGGGTCGGGGAGCTGTTTTTT.

This chain joins TRBV7-9 and TRBJ2-7; D might be TRBD1 (5 bases). The CDR3 runs to 11 residues. The germline V gene has CDR1 SEHNR and CDR2 FQNEAQ (reference sequence). The V end was cut by 2 bases, the J end by 7 bases, with 6 bases between. CDR3 in DNA: TGTGCCAGCAGCTTATGGACAGAGCAGTACTTC. It specifies CASSLWTEQYF.

This sequence joins TRBV18 and TRBJ2-6; no definite D call. The CDR3 covers 13 residues. V was clipped by 3 bases and J by 2 bases, with 2 bases between them. In germline, CDR1 is KGHSH, CDR2 LQKENI. The CDR3 sequence is CASSPPGANVLTF. The DNA of the CDR3 is TGTGCCAGCTCACCCCCTGGGGCCAACGTCCTGACTTTC. Full variable domain (rest looked up from reference TRBV18 and TRBJ2-6): NAGVMQNPRHLVRRRGQEARLRCSPMKGHSHVYWYRQLPEEGLKFMVYLQKENIIDESGMPKERFSAEFPKEGPSILRIQQVVRGDSAAYFCASSPPGANVLTFGAGSRLTVL.

The rearrangement joins TRBV6-5 to TRBJ2-7, with D perhaps TRBD1 or TRBD2 (7 bases each). The V end lost 10 bases, the J end lost 0 bases, and 19 bases lay between the germline ends. Looked up from germline, CDR1 is MNHEY and CDR2 is SVGAGI. The CDR3 runs to 15 residues. This CDR3 is CATSPGGALSYEQYF. CDR3 coding DNA: TGTGCCACCTCCCCAGGGGGGGCTCTCTCCTACGAGCAGTACTTC.